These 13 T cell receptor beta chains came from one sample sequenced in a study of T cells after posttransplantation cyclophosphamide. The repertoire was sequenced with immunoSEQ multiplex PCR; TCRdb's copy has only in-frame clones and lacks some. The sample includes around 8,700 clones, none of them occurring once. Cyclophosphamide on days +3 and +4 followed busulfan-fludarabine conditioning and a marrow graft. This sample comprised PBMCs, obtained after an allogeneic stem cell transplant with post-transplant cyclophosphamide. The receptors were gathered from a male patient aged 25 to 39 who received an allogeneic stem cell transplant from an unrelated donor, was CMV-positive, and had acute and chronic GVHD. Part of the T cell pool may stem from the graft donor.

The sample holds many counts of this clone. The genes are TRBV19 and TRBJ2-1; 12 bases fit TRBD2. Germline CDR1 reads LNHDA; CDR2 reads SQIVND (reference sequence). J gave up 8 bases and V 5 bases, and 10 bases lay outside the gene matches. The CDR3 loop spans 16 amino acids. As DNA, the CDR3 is TGTGCCAGTAGTCCTACTCTAGCGGGAGGGAGGGATGAGCAGTTCTTC. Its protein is CASSPTLAGGRDEQFF.

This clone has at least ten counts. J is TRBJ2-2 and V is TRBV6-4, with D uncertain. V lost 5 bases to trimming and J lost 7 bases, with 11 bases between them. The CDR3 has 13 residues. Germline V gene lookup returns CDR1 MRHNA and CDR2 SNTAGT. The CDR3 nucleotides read TGTGCCAGCAGTCTGGGTCCGGGCGGGGAGCTGTTTTTT. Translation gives CASSLGPGGELFF.

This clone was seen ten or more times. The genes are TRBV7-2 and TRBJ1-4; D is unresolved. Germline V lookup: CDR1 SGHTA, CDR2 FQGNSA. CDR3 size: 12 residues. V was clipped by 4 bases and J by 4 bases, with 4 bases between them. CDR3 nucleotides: TGTGCCAGCAGCTCGTATAATGAAAAACTGTTTTTT. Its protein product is CASSSYNEKLFF.

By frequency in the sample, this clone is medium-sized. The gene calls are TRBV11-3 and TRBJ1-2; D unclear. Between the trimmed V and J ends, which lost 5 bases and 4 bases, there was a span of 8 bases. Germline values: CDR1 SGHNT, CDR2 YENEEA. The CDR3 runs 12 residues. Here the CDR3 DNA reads TGTGCCAGCAGCCCAGAGGGCTATGGCTACACCTTC. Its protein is CASSPEGYGYTF.

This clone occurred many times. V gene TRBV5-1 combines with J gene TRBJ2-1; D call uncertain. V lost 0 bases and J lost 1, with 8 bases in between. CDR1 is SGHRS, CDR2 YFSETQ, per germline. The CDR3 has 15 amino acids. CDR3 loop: CASSLELPSYNEQFF. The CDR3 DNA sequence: TGCGCCAGCAGCTTGGAACTACCTTCCTACAATGAGCAGTTCTTC.

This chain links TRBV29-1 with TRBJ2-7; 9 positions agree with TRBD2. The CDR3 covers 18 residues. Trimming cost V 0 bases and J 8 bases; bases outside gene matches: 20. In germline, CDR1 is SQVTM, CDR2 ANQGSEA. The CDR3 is CSVEDLLEIGASGNQQYF. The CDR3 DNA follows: TGCAGCGTTGAAGATCTGTTGGAGATTGGGGCTAGCGGGAACCAGCAGTACTTC.

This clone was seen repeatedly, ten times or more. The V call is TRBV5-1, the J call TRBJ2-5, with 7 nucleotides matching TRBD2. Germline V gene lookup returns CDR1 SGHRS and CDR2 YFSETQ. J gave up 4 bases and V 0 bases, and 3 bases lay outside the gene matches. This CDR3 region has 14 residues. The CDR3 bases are TGCGCCAGCAGCTTGGTCGCGGGGGTAGAGACCCAGTACTTC. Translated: CASSLVAGVETQYF.

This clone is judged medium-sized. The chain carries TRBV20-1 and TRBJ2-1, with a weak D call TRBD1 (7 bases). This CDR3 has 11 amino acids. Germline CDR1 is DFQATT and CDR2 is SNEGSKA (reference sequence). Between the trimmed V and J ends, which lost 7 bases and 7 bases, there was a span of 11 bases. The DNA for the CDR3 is TGCAGTGGGGCAGGGGGGAATGAGCAGTTCTTC. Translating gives CSGAGGNEQFF.

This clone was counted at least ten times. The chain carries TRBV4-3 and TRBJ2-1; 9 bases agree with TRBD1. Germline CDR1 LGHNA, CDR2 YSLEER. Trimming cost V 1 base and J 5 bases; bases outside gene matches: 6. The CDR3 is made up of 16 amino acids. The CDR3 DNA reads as TGCGCCAGCAGCCAAGGGTACAGGGGGCTTAACAATGAGCAGTTCTTC. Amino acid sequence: CASSQGYRGLNNEQFF.

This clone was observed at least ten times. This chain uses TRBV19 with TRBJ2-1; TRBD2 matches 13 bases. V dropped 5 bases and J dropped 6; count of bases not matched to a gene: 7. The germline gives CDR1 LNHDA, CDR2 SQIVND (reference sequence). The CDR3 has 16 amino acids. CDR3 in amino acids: CASSAGTSGTVNEQFF. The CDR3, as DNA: TGTGCCAGTAGTGCCGGGACTAGCGGGACTGTCAATGAGCAGTTCTTC.

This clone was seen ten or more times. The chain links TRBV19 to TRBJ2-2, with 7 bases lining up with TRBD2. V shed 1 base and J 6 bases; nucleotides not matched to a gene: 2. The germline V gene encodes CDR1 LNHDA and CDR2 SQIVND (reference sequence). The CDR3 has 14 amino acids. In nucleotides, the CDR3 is TGTGCCAGTAGTATAGGGAGCGGGGCCGGGGAGCTGTTTTTT. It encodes CASSIGSGAGELFF.

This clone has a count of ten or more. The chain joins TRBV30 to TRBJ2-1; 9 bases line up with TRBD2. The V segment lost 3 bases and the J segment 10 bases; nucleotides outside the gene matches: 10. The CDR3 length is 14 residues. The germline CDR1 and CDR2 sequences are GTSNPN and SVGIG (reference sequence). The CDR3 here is CAWRGASGIREQFF. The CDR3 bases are TGTGCCTGGAGGGGGGCTAGCGGGATTCGGGAGCAGTTCTTC.

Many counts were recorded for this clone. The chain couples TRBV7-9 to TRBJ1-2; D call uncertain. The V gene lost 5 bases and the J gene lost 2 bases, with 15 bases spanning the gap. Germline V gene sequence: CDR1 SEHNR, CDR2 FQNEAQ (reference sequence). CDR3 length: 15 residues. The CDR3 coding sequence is TGTGCCAGCAGCCCTCGATCCAGAGAGAACTATGGCTACACCTTC. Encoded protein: CASSPRSRENYGYTF.